This TCR beta chain was profiled in a study of blood T cell repertoires in COVID-19. This clone was observed a handful of times. Clones were sequenced by immunoSEQ multiplex PCR, and TCRdb holds only the in-frame ones, with some missing. The table shows roughly 81,000 clones, with approximately 88% occurring only once. The sequence was collected from a man in his thirties or forties with acute or convalescent COVID-19. The source material was peripheral blood.

CDR3 residues: CASSPRQGAQGNQPQHF. DNA for the CDR3: TGTGCCAGCAGCCCTAGGCAGGGGGCGCAAGGCAATCAGCCCCAGCATTTT. The chain couples TRBV7-8 to TRBJ1-5, with TRBD1 matching over 8 bases. This CDR3 region has 17 residues. Looked up from germline, CDR1 is SGHVS and CDR2 is FQNEAQ. The junction had 11 bases not matched to a gene; V was cut back by 5 bases and J by 2 bases.